The present T cell receptor beta chain was sequenced within a study of identical twins (dated by TCRdb to 2016 to 2018). With respect to the entire study: TCR alpha and beta repertoires from monozygotic twins, unrelated adults of various ages and cord blood were deep-sequenced to test whether fetal clonotypes persist. To rule out contamination, replicate twin experiments were performed at different times with different library preparation protocols.

All donors were healthy Caucasians. Miltenyi CD45RO+ enrichment and human naive T-cell isolation kits were used to isolate memory (CD45RO+) and naive T cells from PBMC. Receptor amplification or capture employed 5' RACE. Data came from an Illumina HiSeq 2000. Template switching introduced a universal primer binding site; the final cDNA contained a unique molecular identifier, enabling accurate counting of TCR cDNA molecules. First-strand cDNA for TCR alpha and beta chains was synthesized from specific primers in the conserved constant-segment region. Each cDNA library was double barcoded, with a SMART-Mk sample barcode plus Illumina barcodes, to control for contamination. TruSeq adapter sequences along with Illumina sample barcodes were introduced in two successive PCR steps. Sequencing of the TCR alpha and beta cDNA libraries was done on the Illumina HiSeq platform using custom primers. As for the authors' bioinformatics: MiGEC was used to process raw reads and extract unique molecular identifiers, and MiXCR was used to find CDR3 positions. For each individual, recombination models were inferred using an EM algorithm with the repgenHMM and IGoR tools. The analysis of shared clonotypes was done with the tcR package in R, with sharing normalized by the product of cloneset sizes. To study raw recombination without the effects of thymic and clonal selection, out-of-frame nonproductive sequences were analyzed. TCRdb reprocessing: public reads trimmed at Q25 with fastp, clones called with MiXCR, in-frame beta chains kept. Each record represents a unique CDR3 protein, reported with the most common genes and DNA among its rows. The V and J calls were not made by the authors but by TCRdb's processing. The sample table records 150,000 or so distinct CDR3 sequences; around 3.6% of these occur just once. The ten top clones hold approximately 7.7% of the sample.

This clonotype has at least ten counts. The antigen this receptor binds is unknown. Base qualities are not provided; no much larger clone lies one nucleotide away. Results the study describes overall, beyond this receptor: Fewer insertions were carried by abundant cord blood beta clonotypes, a similar but weaker trend appeared in young adult naive repertoires, and no such trend appeared in memory repertoires. In monozygotic twins, recombination models systematically underestimated out-of-frame TCR alpha sharing, but the models matched the sharing seen between unrelated individuals. In beta out-of-frame sequences, excess twin sharing was weaker, because having fewer shared sequences lowered the signal-to-noise ratio. Because the same donors could not be followed over many years, conclusions were based on cross-sectional statistical analysis. Zero-insertion analyses could be partly confounded by invariant T cells such as MAIT and iNKT, though diverse VJ usage argued against such confounding for most clonotypes. Compared with coincidental sharing between unrelated individuals, an excess of low generation-probability sequences was observed among out-of-frame TCR alpha sequences shared between twins.

Looking up the germline V gene yields CDR1 ENHRY and CDR2 SYGVKD. There are 14 amino acids in the CDR3, from cysteine to phenylalanine inclusive. Of all the DNA, just the CDR3 is kept, 42 bases in frame from base 1. V sheds 6 bases and J sheds 6 bases, leaving 17 bases between their ends. The chain uses TRBV10-3 and TRBJ1-1; a weak D assignment points to TRBD1 (5 bases agree). The sequenced sample was memory T cells sorted from blood. The meaning of the sample's cell subset or site label: CD45RO+ enriched T cells. This receptor was taken from a man between 18 and 29 years old in good health. The nucleotides read TGTGCCATCAGAGGGACCACAACCCAGGCTGAAGCTTTCTTT. It translates to CAIRGTTTQAEAFF.